This T cell receptor (beta chain) was retrieved from a study of OX40 agonist ivuxolimab in advanced cancers. Looking at the study overall: Treatment received earlier with anti-PD-1, anti-PD-L1 or anti-CTLA-4 agents was allowed, and 40% had some. Of the patients, three showed partial responses, one with hepatocellular carcinoma and two with cutaneous melanoma.

This table comes from immunoSEQ multiplex PCR, and its TCRdb copy is limited to in-frame clones, with some not included. The repertoire holds approximately 70,000 clones, with around 80% as singletons. The specimen was CD4+ or CD8+ T cells sorted from blood, collected in a trial of the OX40 agonist ivuxolimab. This receptor was identified in an adult with an advanced solid tumor such as melanoma, head and neck, liver or kidney cancer.

CDR3 bases: TGTGCCATCGCCGGAGGTCAGGACCACGACGAGCAGTACTTC. As protein: CAIAGGQDHDEQYF. The chain carries TRBV10-3 and TRBJ2-7; D perhaps matches TRBD2 (5 bases). Trimming removed 8 bases at V and 5 bases at J, with 19 bases between. The CDR3 is made up of 14 amino acids. From germline, CDR1 is ENHRY and CDR2 SYGVKD.